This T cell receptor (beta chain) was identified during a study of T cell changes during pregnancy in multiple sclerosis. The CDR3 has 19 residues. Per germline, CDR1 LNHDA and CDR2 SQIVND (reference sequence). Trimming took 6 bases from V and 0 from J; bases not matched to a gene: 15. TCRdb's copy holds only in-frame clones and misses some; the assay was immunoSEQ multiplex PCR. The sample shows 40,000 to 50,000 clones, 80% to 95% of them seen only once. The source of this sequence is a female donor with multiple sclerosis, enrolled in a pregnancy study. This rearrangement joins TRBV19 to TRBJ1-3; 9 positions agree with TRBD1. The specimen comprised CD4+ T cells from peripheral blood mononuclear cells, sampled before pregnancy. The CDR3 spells CASRDRGGALQHSGNTIYF. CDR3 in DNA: TGTGCCAGTAGGGACAGGGGAGGCGCCTTACAACACTCTGGAAACACCATATATTTT.